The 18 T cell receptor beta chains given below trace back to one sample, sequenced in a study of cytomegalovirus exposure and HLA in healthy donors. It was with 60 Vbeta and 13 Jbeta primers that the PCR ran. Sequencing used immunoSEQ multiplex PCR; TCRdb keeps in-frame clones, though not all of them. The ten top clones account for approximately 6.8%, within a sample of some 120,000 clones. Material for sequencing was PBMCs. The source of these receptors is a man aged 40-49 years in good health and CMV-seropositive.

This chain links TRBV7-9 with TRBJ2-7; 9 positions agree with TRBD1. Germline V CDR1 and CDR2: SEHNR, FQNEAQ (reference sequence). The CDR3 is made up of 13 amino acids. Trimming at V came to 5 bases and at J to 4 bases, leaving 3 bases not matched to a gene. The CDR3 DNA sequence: TGTGCCAGCAGCCGACAGGGGGGGTACGAGCAGTACTTC. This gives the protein CASSRQGGYEQYF.

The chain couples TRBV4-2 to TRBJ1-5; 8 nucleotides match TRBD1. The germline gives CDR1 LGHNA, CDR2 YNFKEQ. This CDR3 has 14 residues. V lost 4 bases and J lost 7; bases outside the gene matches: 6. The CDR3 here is CASSPRTGTQPQHF. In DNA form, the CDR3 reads TGTGCCAGCAGCCCTCGGACAGGGACACAGCCCCAGCATTTT.

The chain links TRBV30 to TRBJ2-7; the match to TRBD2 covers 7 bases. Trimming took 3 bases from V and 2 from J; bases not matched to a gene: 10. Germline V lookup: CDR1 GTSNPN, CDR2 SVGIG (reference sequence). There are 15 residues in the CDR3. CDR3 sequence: CAWSLRLGGTYEQYF. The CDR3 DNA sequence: TGTGCCTGGAGCCTAAGATTGGGAGGGACCTACGAGCAGTACTTC.

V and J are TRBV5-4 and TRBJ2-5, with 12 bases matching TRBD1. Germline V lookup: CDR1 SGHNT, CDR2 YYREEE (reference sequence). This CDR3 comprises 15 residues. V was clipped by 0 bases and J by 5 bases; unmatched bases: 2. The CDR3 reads CASSLGDRGRETQYF. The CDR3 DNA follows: TGTGCCAGCAGCTTGGGGGACAGGGGGCGCGAGACCCAGTACTTC.

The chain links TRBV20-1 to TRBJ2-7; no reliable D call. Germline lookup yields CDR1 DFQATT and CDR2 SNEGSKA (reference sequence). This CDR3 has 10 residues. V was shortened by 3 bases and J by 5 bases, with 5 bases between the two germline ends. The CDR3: CSASRHEQYF. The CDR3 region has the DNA TGCAGTGCTAGTCGTCACGAGCAGTACTTC.

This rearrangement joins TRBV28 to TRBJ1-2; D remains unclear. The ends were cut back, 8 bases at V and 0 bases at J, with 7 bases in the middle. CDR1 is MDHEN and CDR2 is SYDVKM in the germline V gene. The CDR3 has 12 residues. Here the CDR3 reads CASGRANYGYTF. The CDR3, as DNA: TGTGCCAGCGGGAGAGCTAACTATGGCTACACCTTC.

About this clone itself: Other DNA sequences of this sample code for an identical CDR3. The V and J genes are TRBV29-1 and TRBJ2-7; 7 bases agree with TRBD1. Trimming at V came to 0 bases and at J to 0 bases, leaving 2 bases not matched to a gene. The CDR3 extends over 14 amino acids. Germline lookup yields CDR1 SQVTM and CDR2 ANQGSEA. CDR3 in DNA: TGCAGCGTTGAAGATGGGGACAGCTCCTACGAGCAGTACTTC. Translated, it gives CSVEDGDSSYEQYF.

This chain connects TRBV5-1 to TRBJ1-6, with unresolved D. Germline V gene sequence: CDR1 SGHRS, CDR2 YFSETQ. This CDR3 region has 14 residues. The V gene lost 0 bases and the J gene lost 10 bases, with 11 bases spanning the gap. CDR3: CASSLESPQSPLHF. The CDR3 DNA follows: TGCGCCAGCAGCTTGGAATCCCCGCAGTCACCCCTCCACTTT.

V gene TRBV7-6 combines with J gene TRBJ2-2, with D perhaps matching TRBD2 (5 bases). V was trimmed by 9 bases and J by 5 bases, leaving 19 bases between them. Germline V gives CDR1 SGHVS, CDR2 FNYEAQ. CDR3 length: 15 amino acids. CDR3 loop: CASGRERATTGELFF. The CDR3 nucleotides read TGTGCCAGTGGAAGGGAGAGGGCGACAACCGGGGAGCTGTTTTTT.

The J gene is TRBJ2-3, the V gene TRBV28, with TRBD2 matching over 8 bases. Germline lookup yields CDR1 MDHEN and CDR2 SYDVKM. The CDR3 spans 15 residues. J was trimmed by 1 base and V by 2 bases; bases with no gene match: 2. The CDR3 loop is CASSLAGGRTDTQYF. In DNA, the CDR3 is TGTGCCAGCAGTTTAGCGGGAGGACGCACAGATACGCAGTATTTT.

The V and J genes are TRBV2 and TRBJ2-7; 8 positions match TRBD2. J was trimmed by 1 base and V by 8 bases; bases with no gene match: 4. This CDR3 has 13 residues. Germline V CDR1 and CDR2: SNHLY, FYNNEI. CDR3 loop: CASELAESYEQYF. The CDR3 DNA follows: TGTGCCAGCGAACTAGCGGAATCCTACGAGCAGTACTTC.

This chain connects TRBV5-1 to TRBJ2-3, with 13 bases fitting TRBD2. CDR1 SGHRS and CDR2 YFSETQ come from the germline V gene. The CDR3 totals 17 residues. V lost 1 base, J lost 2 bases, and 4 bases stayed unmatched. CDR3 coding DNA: TGCGCCAGCAGCTTGACTAGCGGGAGGGCCTACACAGATACGCAGTATTTT. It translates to CASSLTSGRAYTDTQYF.

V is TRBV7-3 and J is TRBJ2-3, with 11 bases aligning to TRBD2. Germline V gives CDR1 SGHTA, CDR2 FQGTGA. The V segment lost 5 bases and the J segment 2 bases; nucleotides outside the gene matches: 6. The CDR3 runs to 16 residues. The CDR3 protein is CASSDRLAGSTDTQYF. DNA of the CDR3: TGTGCCAGCAGCGACCGACTAGCGGGATCCACAGATACGCAGTATTTT.

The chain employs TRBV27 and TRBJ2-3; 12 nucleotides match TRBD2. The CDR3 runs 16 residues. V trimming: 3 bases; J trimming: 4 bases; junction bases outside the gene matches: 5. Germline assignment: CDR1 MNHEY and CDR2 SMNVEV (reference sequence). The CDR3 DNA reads TGTGCCAGCAGTTTGCTAGCGGGAGGGGTGTCAGATACGCAGTATTTT. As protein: CASSLLAGGVSDTQYF.

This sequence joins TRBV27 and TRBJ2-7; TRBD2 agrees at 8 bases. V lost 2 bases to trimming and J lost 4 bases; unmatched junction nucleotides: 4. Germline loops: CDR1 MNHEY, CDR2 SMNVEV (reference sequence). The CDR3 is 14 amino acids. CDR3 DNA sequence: TGTGCCAGCAGTTTAGCTAGCGGGTTTTACGAGCAGTACTTC. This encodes CASSLASGFYEQYF.

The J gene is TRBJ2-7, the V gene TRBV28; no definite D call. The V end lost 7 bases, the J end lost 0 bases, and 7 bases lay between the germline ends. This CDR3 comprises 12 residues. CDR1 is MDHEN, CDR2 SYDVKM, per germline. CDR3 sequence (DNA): TGTGCCAGCACCTACAGCTCCTACGAGCAGTACTTC. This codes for CASTYSSYEQYF. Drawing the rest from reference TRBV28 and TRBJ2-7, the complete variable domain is DVKVTQSSRYLVKRTGEKVFLECVQDMDHENMFWYRQDPGLGLRLIYFSYDVKMKEKGDIPEGYSVSREKKERFSLILESASTNQTSMYLCASTYSSYEQYFGPGTRLTVT.

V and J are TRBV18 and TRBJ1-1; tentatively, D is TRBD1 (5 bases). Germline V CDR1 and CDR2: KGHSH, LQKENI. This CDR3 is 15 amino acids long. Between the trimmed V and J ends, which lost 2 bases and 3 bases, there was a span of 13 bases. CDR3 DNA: TGTGCCAGCTCACCAGCGGGACTGGGGGACACTGAAGCTTTCTTT. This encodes CASSPAGLGDTEAFF.

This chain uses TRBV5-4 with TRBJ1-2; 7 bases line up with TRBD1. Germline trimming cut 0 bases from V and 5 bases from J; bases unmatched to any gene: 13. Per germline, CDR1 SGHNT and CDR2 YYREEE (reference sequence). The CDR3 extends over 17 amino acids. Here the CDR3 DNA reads TGTGCCAGCAGCTTGGGCCAGGGGGGATTACCAATTTATGGCTACACCTTC. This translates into CASSLGQGGLPIYGYTF.